The rows below give T cell receptor beta chains drawn from one sample of a study of cytomegalovirus exposure and HLA in healthy donors. The repertoire was sequenced with immunoSEQ multiplex PCR; TCRdb's copy has only in-frame clones and lacks some. Here the sample spans 250,000 to 350,000 clones, 86% being singletons. Sequenced sample: PBMCs. These receptors all come from a young woman in good health and CMV-seronegative. Both conserved end residues are part of each CDR3. Each record gives: J gene, clone size, D gene, V gene, CDR3 DNA, CDR3 protein. D genes are given only for firm matches. Some rows mark clone size as missing; the rest say once, few, many or name a class of expanded clone.

TRBJ2-7 | . | . | TRBV4-3 | TGCGCCAGCAGCCAAGCACAGGGAGCCTACGAGCAGTACTTC | CASSQAQGAYEQYF
TRBJ2-2 | few | TRBD2 | TRBV11-3 | TGTGCCAGCAGCCCCGGGACTAGCCACACCGGGGAGCTGTTTTTT | CASSPGTSHTGELFF
TRBJ2-1 | . | . | TRBV27 | TGTGCCAGCAGTTTAGGTCGGTGGAATGAGCAGTTCTTC | CASSLGRWNEQFF
TRBJ2-5 | . | TRBD1 | TRBV5-1 | TGCGCCAGCAGCCGAGGACAGGCAACCTCCCAAGAGACCCAGTACTTC | CASSRGQATSQETQYF
TRBJ1-2 | once | . | TRBV9 | TGTGCCAGCAGCGCTGAGGGAGCTAACTATGGCTACACCTTC | CASSAEGANYGYTF
TRBJ1-5 | . | . | TRBV27 | TGTGCCAGCAGCCTAAACAGGGACAATCAGCCCCAGCATTTT | CASSLNRDNQPQHF
TRBJ2-2 | . | TRBD1 | TRBV19 | TGTGCCAGTCAAAACCAGGGGGCCGGGGAGCTGTTTTTT | CASQNQGAGELFF
TRBJ2-7 | . | TRBD1 | TRBV13 | TGTGCCAGCAGCCTGCGGTATCCGGGACAGGGGGACTACGAGCAGTACTTC | CASSLRYPGQGDYEQYF
TRBJ1-1 | . | . | TRBV9 | TGTGCCAGCAGCCCCGAGGGGGTTATGAACACTGAAGCTTTCTTT | CASSPEGVMNTEAFF
TRBJ1-1 | . | TRBD1 | TRBV6-6 | TGTGCCAGCACCACCTCGACAGGGGGCGATTCTGAAGCTTTCTTT | CASTTSTGGDSEAFF
TRBJ2-5 | . | TRBD2 | TRBV25-1 | TGTGCCAGCAGTGACCTAGCGGGAGGGCCGCACACGCAAGAGACCCAGTACTTC | CASSDLAGGPHTQETQYF
TRBJ2-1 | once | TRBD2 | TRBV19 | TGTGCCAGTAGGGATAGCGGGTACCGGGGAAAGTTCTTC | CASRDSGYRGKFF
TRBJ2-1 | . | TRBD2 | TRBV5-4 | TGTGCCAGCAGCTTGGGGGGGACTAGCGGGAGATATGAGCAGTTCTTC | CASSLGGTSGRYEQFF
TRBJ2-7 | . | TRBD2 | TRBV27 | TGTGCCAGCAGAGGGACTAGCGGGAGCATTTACGAGCAGTACTTC | CASRGTSGSIYEQYF
TRBJ2-2 | . | . | TRBV2 | TGTGCCAGCATCCCTGGGCAGGGTGCGAACACCGGGGAGCTGTTTTTT | CASIPGQGANTGELFF
TRBJ2-7 | . | . | TRBV4-1 | TGCGCCAGCAGCCAACCACCCACAGGGATTAACGAGCAGTACTTC | CASSQPPTGINEQYF
TRBJ2-5 | . | . | TRBV11-1 | TGTGCCAGCAGCTCGAGACTGCTCCAAGAGACCCAGTACTTC | CASSSRLLQETQYF
TRBJ2-3 | . | . | TRBV9 | TGTGCCAGCAGCGTAGCTAGCACAGATACGCAGTATTTT | CASSVASTDTQYF